The following is a T cell receptor beta chain sequence with its context. Its antigen is unknown. The sample originates from a study of graft-versus-host responses after intestinal transplantation. Study information: Among the recipients, all got anti-thymocyte globulin induction and then tacrolimus and steroids for about 3 years.

Repertoires were generated with immunoSEQ multiplex PCR, while TCRdb's copy carries only in-frame clones and drops some. This sample has around 14,000 clones, with approximately 96% found just once. Study-level results: Allografts of one patient group, those with graft-donor T cell macrochimerism, had high graft-versus-host to host-versus-graft clonal ratios. Recipient marrow showed GvH clones, some seen first in ileum or blood. Peak circulating GvH clone levels tracked with early post-transplant HvG declines.

The CDR3 runs to 16 residues. With V trimmed by 4 bases and J by 0 bases, 8 bases remained unmatched. The germline V gene encodes CDR1 SEHNR and CDR2 FQNEAQ (reference sequence). The source is a human patient who received an intestinal transplant, so some T cells may come from the graft donor. Sequenced material: PBMCs, taken 9 days after transplant. The chain carries TRBV7-9 and TRBJ2-7; 8 nucleotides line up with TRBD1. CDR3 in DNA: TGTGCCAGCAGCTCTGCCGGGACAGGTAACTCCTACGAGCAGTACTTC. Its protein product is CASSSAGTGNSYEQYF.